One and the same sample provided the 17 T cell receptor beta chains below, sequenced in a study of T cell changes during pregnancy in multiple sclerosis. TCRdb keeps only in-frame clones here, not all; method: immunoSEQ multiplex PCR. Of around 26,000 clones in the sample, approximately 90% are singletons; the top ten hold nearly 0.75%. The sequencing used CD4+ T cells from peripheral blood mononuclear cells, collected in the first trimester of pregnancy. The receptors shown here come from a female donor in good health, enrolled as a control in a pregnancy study.

V and J are TRBV15 and TRBJ2-5, with D tentatively TRBD2 (6 bases). The germline V and J ends were trimmed by 0 bases and 6 bases, with 14 bases remaining between them. CDR1 is LNHNV and CDR2 is YYDKDF in the germline V gene (reference sequence). The CDR3 is 15 amino acids. CDR3 DNA: TGTGCCACCAGCAGAGATCGAGGAGGGCGACAGACCCAGTACTTC. This gives the protein CATSRDRGGRQTQYF.

V and J are TRBV4-1 and TRBJ1-1; 8 nucleotides line up with TRBD1. CDR3 length equals 14 residues. Germline V gene lookup returns CDR1 MGHRA and CDR2 YSYEKL. J was trimmed by 5 bases and V by 5 bases; bases with no gene match: 7. DNA of the CDR3: TGCGCCAGCAGCAGCCCAACAGGGGGGACTGAAGCTTTCTTT. It translates to CASSSPTGGTEAFF.

The chain joins TRBV28 to TRBJ2-7; maybe TRBD2 (5 bases). CDR1 is MDHEN and CDR2 is SYDVKM in the germline V gene. The V end lost 2 bases, the J end lost 0 bases, and 11 bases lay between the germline ends. The CDR3 sequence is 15 residues long. CDR3 DNA: TGTGCCAGCAGTTTACTAATAGGGAGCTCCTACGAGCAGTACTTC. This translates into CASSLLIGSSYEQYF.

The CDR3 coding sequence is TGCGCCAGCAGGCAGACAGGGACTAGTTACGAGCAGTACTTC. It codes for CASRQTGTSYEQYF. The chain has TRBV5-1 and TRBJ2-7; possibly TRBD2 for D (8 bases). The germline CDR1 and CDR2 sequences are SGHRS and YFSETQ. CDR3 size: 14 residues. The V end lost 5 bases, the J end lost 4 bases, and 16 bases lay between the germline ends.

V is TRBV6-5 and J is TRBJ1-2, with a possible D match to TRBD1 (5 bases). CDR3 length: 13 amino acids. Germline V gene sequence: CDR1 MNHEY, CDR2 SVGAGI. V was clipped by 5 bases and J by 6 bases, with 13 bases between them. CDR3 nucleotide sequence: TGTGCCAGCAGTCACCGACAGACCAATGGCTACACCTTC. Residues: CASSHRQTNGYTF.

Here the CDR3 reads CASSDLDYEQYF. The CDR3 bases are TGTGCCAGCAGTGACCTAGACTACGAGCAGTACTTC. J is TRBJ2-7 and V is TRBV6-1; D is unresolved. Germline CDR1 is MNHNS and CDR2 is SASEGT. The CDR3 has 12 amino acids. Trimming shortened V by 3 bases and J by 3 bases, and 6 bases separated the two germline ends.

The genes are TRBV5-1 and TRBJ2-3; 10 nucleotides agree with TRBD2. V lost 2 bases and J lost 2; bases outside the gene matches: 5. The CDR3 totals 16 residues. Germline CDR1 is SGHRS and CDR2 is YFSETQ. The CDR3 nucleotides are TGCGCCAGCAGCTTCCTAGCGGGAGCACTCACAGATACGCAGTATTTT. Its translation: CASSFLAGALTDTQYF. The variable domain in full, completed from reference TRBV5-1 and TRBJ2-3, reads KAGVTQTPRYLIKTRGQQVTLSCSPISGHRSVSWYQQTPGQGLQFLFEYFSETQRNKGNFPGRFSGRQFSNSRSEMNVSTLELGDSALYLCASSFLAGALTDTQYFGPGTRLTVL.

V is TRBV28 and J is TRBJ2-7; D gene unclear. The CDR3 totals 12 residues. V was shortened by 5 bases and J by 1 base, with 6 bases between the two germline ends. Germline values: CDR1 MDHEN, CDR2 SYDVKM. The CDR3 here is CASSVQSYEQYF. For the CDR3, the DNA is TGTGCCAGCAGTGTTCAGTCCTACGAGCAGTACTTC.

The rearrangement uses TRBV5-1 and TRBJ2-3; 11 bases agree with TRBD2. In germline, CDR1 is SGHRS, CDR2 YFSETQ. Trimming took 5 bases from V and 2 from J; bases not matched to a gene: 13. The CDR3 is 18 residues long. The CDR3: CASRRWLAGGPNTDTQYF. The CDR3, as DNA: TGCGCCAGCAGAAGGTGGCTAGCGGGAGGACCGAACACAGATACGCAGTATTTT.

J is TRBJ2-3 and V is TRBV6-5; possibly TRBD2 for D (5 bases). The CDR3 runs 15 residues. Germline CDR1 and CDR2: MNHEY and SVGAGI. Between the trimmed V and J ends, which lost 0 bases and 2 bases, there was a span of 9 bases. The CDR3 bases are TGTGCCAGCAGTTACTCAGCCCGGGACACAGATACGCAGTATTTT. Encoded protein: CASSYSARDTDTQYF.

The chain couples TRBV5-1 to TRBJ1-1; no definite D call. Germline V gene data show CDR1 as SGHRS and CDR2 as YFSETQ. V gave up 1 base and J gave up 0 bases, with 13 bases separating them. The CDR3 contains 16 residues. CDR3 coding DNA: TGCGCCAGCAGCTTGCGGCCCGCAGGCTTGAACACTGAAGCTTTCTTT. Translating it yields CASSLRPAGLNTEAFF.

The rearrangement joins TRBV5-1 to TRBJ2-1; TRBD1 is a possible D gene (6 bases). The CDR3 length is 14 residues. V was pared by 2 bases and J by 7 bases, with 13 bases between. CDR1 is SGHRS and CDR2 is YFSETQ in the germline V gene. The CDR3 loop reads CASSFQGLDNEQFF. The CDR3 DNA is TGCGCCAGCAGCTTCCAGGGGTTGGATAATGAGCAGTTCTTC.

This chain connects TRBV7-9 to TRBJ2-7; 8 bases line up with TRBD1. There are 13 residues in the CDR3. With 1 base clipped from V and 6 bases from J, the junction kept 2 bases outside the gene matches. Per the germline V gene, CDR1 is SEHNR and CDR2 is FQNEAQ (reference sequence). The CDR3, as DNA: TGTGCCAGCAGCTTAGGACAGGGGATCGAGCAGTACTTC. Protein: CASSLGQGIEQYF.

This clone occurred once. This sequence joins TRBV19 and TRBJ1-5, with D hard to call. This CDR3 contains 16 residues. Trimming removed 7 bases from V and 8 bases from J, with 24 bases in between. CDR1 and CDR2 (germline): LNHDA, SQIVND (reference sequence). CDR3: CASNSPRGTIGKPQHF. In DNA, the CDR3 is TGTGCCAGTAACTCCCCTCGGGGAACTATAGGGAAGCCCCAGCATTTT.

The chain recombines TRBV6-5 with TRBJ2-1, with 9 nucleotides matching TRBD1. CDR3 size: 14 residues. Per germline, CDR1 MNHEY and CDR2 SVGAGI. V shed 6 bases, J shed 7 bases, and the junction held 7 bases outside the gene matches. CDR3 bases: TGTGCCAGCAGCCTCGGGACAGGGATGAATGAGCAGTTCTTC. Its protein is CASSLGTGMNEQFF.

V and J are TRBV6-5 and TRBJ1-1; no clear D gene. Germline lookup yields CDR1 MNHEY and CDR2 SVGAGI. Trimming cost V 7 bases and J 0 bases, with 12 bases left between them. This CDR3 region has 14 residues. For the CDR3, the DNA is TGTGCCAGCACCCAGCTCGGGGTGAACACTGAAGCTTTCTTT. This translates into CASTQLGVNTEAFF.

V and J are TRBV1 and TRBJ2-2; TRBD2 is taken as the D call from the table, unchecked against the DNA. TRBV1 is given as a pseudogene. The CDR3 sequence is 12 residues long. CDR3 sequence: CTVRLGIGELFF. The DNA for the CDR3 is TGCACCGTGAGGCTAGGCATCGGGGAGCTGTTTTTT.